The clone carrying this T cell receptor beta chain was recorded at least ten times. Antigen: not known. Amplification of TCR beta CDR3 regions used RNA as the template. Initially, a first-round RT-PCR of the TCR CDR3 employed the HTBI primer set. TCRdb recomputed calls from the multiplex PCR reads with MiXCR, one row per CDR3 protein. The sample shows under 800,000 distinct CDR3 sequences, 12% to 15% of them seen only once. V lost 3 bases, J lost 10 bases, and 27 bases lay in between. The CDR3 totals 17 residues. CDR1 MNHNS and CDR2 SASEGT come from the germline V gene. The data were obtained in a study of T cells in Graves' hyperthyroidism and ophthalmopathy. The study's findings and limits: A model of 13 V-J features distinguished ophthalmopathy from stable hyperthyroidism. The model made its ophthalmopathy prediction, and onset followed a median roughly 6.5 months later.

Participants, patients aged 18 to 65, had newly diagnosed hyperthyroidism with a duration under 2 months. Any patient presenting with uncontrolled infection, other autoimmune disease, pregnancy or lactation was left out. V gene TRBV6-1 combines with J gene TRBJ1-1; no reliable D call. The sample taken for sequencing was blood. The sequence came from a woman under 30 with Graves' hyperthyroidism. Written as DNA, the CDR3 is TGTGCCAGCAGTGAGGCAATATATCGGAGGTTTGTCGGTACAGCTTTCTTT. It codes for CASSEAIYRRFVGTAFF.